The rows below give T cell receptor beta chains drawn from one sample of a study of cytomegalovirus exposure and HLA in healthy donors. The method was immunoSEQ multiplex PCR; TCRdb's version includes in-frame clones alone and lacks a portion of them. The specimen's table records some 110,000 clones. Sequencing used PBMCs. These receptors were collected from a man younger than 40 in good health and CMV-seronegative. Each CDR3 is given without its conserved first and last residue. The D gene is left open where the match is weak.

CDR3aa: ASSLSGGVKQTQY
v_gene: TRBV5-4
d_gene: TRBD2

CDR3aa: ASSLTYETGLLYGYT
v_gene: TRBV6-4
d_gene: .

CDR3aa: SVWDRGAGNTIY
v_gene: TRBV29-1
d_gene: TRBD1

CDR3aa: ASSPANEQF
v_gene: TRBV18
d_gene: .

CDR3aa: ASSLEGGSPSYEQY
v_gene: TRBV11-2
d_gene: .

CDR3aa: ASISMQGSSYEQY
v_gene: TRBV7-2
d_gene: .

CDR3aa: ASSVRDKDETQY
v_gene: TRBV11-3
d_gene: .

CDR3aa: ASSFNRAIWETQY
v_gene: TRBV7-2
d_gene: .

CDR3aa: ASSVRGNNQPQH
v_gene: TRBV14
d_gene: .

CDR3aa: ASKAGRVNQPQH
v_gene: TRBV19
d_gene: .

CDR3aa: ASSQRGNVGEKLF
v_gene: TRBV11-2
d_gene: .

CDR3aa: ASSIGWDSSYEQY
v_gene: TRBV19
d_gene: TRBD1

CDR3aa: ASSLKGGNQPQH
v_gene: TRBV5-1
d_gene: .

CDR3aa: ASSESGGGGGAPDTQY
v_gene: TRBV6-1
d_gene: TRBD2

CDR3aa: ASSRPGTGVSGNTIY
v_gene: TRBV7-3
d_gene: TRBD1

CDR3aa: ASKSGQGGETQY
v_gene: TRBV2
d_gene: TRBD1

CDR3aa: ASSEPQGASTGKSYNEQF
v_gene: TRBV2
d_gene: TRBD1

CDR3aa: ASRGGLAGDKAYNEQF
v_gene: TRBV5-4
d_gene: TRBD2

CDR3aa: ASSLGATNEKLF
v_gene: TRBV11-2
d_gene: .

CDR3aa: ASSQSSRAYSNQPQH
v_gene: TRBV4-1
d_gene: .

CDR3aa: AISATRQADYGYT
v_gene: TRBV10-3
d_gene: .

CDR3aa: ASSLAGAGGIINEQF
v_gene: TRBV5-1
d_gene: TRBD2

CDR3aa: ASSLTGQGAMDTEAF
v_gene: TRBV5-1
d_gene: TRBD1